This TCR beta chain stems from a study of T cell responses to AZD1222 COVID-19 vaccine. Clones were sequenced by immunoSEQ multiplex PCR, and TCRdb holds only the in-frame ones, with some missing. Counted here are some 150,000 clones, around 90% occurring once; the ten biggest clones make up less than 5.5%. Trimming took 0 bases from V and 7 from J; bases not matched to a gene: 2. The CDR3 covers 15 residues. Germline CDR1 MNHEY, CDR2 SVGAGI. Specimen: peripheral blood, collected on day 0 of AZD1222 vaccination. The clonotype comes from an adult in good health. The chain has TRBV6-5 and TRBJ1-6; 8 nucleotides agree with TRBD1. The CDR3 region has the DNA TGTGCCAGCAGTTACTCAGGACAGGGAAATTCACCCCTCCACTTT. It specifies CASSYSGQGNSPLHF.